Following are 18 T cell receptor beta chains from one sample sequenced in a study of T cells in Graves' hyperthyroidism and ophthalmopathy. TCR beta CDR3 regions were amplified from RNA. First-round RT-PCR with HTBI primers amplified the TCR CDR3 region. Each CDR3 protein gets one entry after TCRdb re-called the multiplex PCR reads with MiXCR. The data hold more than 450,000 distinct CDR3 sequences, with approximately 15% observed a single time. Sequenced input: blood. These receptors originate from a woman aged 40 to 50 with Graves' hyperthyroidism.

This rearrangement joins TRBV12-3 or TRBV12-4 to TRBJ2-5; D may be TRBD1 or TRBD2 (5 bases each). The CDR3 is 13 amino acids. V shed 6 bases and J shed 3 bases, with 11 bases lying between them. DNA of the CDR3: TGTGCCAGCAGGATACTGGGGGAAGAGACCCAGTACTTC. This sequence encodes CASRILGEETQYF.

This clonotype was seen ten or more times. The V gene is TRBV6-1, the J gene TRBJ1-1; maybe TRBD1 (5 bases). The germline V and J ends were trimmed by 5 bases and 0 bases, with 16 bases remaining between them. CDR1 is MNHNS, CDR2 SASEGT, per germline. This CDR3 spans 16 amino acids. The CDR3 loop reads CASSLYTGRMNTEAFF. As DNA, the CDR3 is TGTGCCAGCAGTCTTTATACGGGGCGCATGAACACTGAAGCTTTCTTT.

This clonotype occurred many times. The gene calls are TRBV5-1 and TRBJ1-2, with 8 bases that match TRBD1. Germline CDR1 is SGHRS and CDR2 is YFSETQ. The V and J ends lost 4 bases and 6 bases, in that order; junction bases with no gene match: 8. This CDR3 is 14 amino acids long. The CDR3 DNA follows: TGCGCCAGCAGCCTATTGGGACAGGCGAATGGCTACACCTTC. Protein: CASSLLGQANGYTF.

Here the CDR3 reads CASSTGTGSFVSGYTF. The CDR3 nucleotides read TGTGCCAGCAGTACCGGGACAGGGTCATTCGTTTCGGGCTACACCTTC. V usage is TRBV12-3 or TRBV12-4 and J usage is TRBJ1-2, with 9 positions matching TRBD1. V trimming: 5 bases; J trimming: 8 bases; junction bases outside the gene matches: 15. The CDR3 is made up of 16 amino acids.

This clonotype was detected only a few times. The rearrangement links TRBV9 to TRBJ2-3; D is uncertain. The CDR3 totals 15 residues. Germline V CDR1 and CDR2: SGDLS, YYNGEE. Trimming took off 0 bases at V and 1 base at J, with 9 bases between the two ends. CDR3 in DNA: TGTGCCAGCAGCGTAGATGACGTTCGCACAGATACGCAGTATTTT. This translates into CASSVDDVRTDTQYF.

Comments on this clonotype: Given a much more abundant clone one base away, this may be a read error. This rearrangement joins TRBV9 to TRBJ2-7; 8 nucleotides agree with TRBD1. V trimming: 3 bases; J trimming: 5 bases; junction bases outside the gene matches: 1. The germline CDR1 and CDR2 sequences are SGDLS and YYNGEE. The CDR3 covers 12 residues. The CDR3 region is CASSGTGNEQYF. CDR3 in DNA: TGTGCCAGCAGCGGGACAGGGAACGAGCAGTACTTC.

The J gene is TRBJ1-2, the V gene TRBV7-2, with D perhaps TRBD1 (6 bases). CDR1 is SGHTA and CDR2 is FQGNSA in the germline V gene. This CDR3 is 13 amino acids long. V was clipped by 5 bases and J by 2 bases, with 9 bases between them. The CDR3 DNA follows: TGTGCCAGCAGCACGGACAGAAACTATGGCTACACCTTC. Residues: CASSTDRNYGYTF.

The chain is built from TRBV28 and TRBJ2-5; the D gene could be TRBD1 or TRBD2 (5 bases each). Germline assignment: CDR1 MDHEN and CDR2 SYDVKM. The length of the CDR3 is 15 residues. V shed 5 bases and J shed 5 bases, with 18 bases lying between them. The CDR3 nucleotides are TGTGCCAGCAGTGAATCCCAGGGAGCAATTGAGACCCAGTACTTC. Its protein product is CASSESQGAIETQYF.

This clonotype was observed many times. Here the CDR3 reads CASSPLELRSPYEQYF. CDR3 bases: TGTGCCAGCAGTCCCCTAGAGTTGAGATCTCCCTACGAGCAGTACTTC. The rearrangement uses TRBV28 and TRBJ2-7; D ambiguous. V dropped 5 bases and J dropped 2 bases, with 19 bases sitting between them. CDR3 length: 16 residues. Germline V gene data show CDR1 as MDHEN and CDR2 as SYDVKM.

V gene TRBV27 combines with J gene TRBJ2-1, with 7 bases aligning to TRBD2. Germline CDR1 MNHEY, CDR2 SMNVEV (reference sequence). The CDR3 has 16 amino acids. Trimming cost V 5 bases and J 1 base; bases outside gene matches: 8. The CDR3 is CASSLLGSGSYNEQFF. Written as DNA, the CDR3 is TGTGCCAGCAGTCTGCTAGGTAGCGGGTCCTACAATGAGCAGTTCTTC.

This clonotype was detected ten times or more. CDR3 nucleotide sequence: TGTGCCAGCAGCTCAATTAGAGGGAGGGGAGAGACCCAGTACTTC. Its translation is CASSSIRGRGETQYF. This rearrangement joins TRBV11-2 to TRBJ2-5; 7 nucleotides match TRBD2. The CDR3 extends over 15 amino acids. V shed 4 bases and J 4 bases; nucleotides not matched to a gene: 9. Germline CDR1 reads SGHAT; CDR2 reads FQNNGV. The variable domain in full, with the rest retrieved from reference TRBV11-2 and TRBJ2-5, is EAGVAQSPRYKIIEKRQSVAFWCNPISGHATLYWYQQILGQGPKLLIQFQNNGVVDDSQLPKDRFSAERLKGVDSTLKIQPAKLEDSAVYLCASSSIRGRGETQYFGPGTRLLVL.

This clonotype was observed many times. The gene calls are TRBV28 and TRBJ2-5, with 11 bases identical to TRBD1. The CDR3 is 15 residues long. The V gene end was trimmed by 5 bases and the J gene end by 1 base; junction bases not matched to a gene: 3. Per germline, CDR1 MDHEN and CDR2 SYDVKM. CDR3 region: CASSTGTGGQETQYF. The CDR3 bases are TGTGCCAGCAGTACCGGGACAGGGGGCCAAGAGACCCAGTACTTC.

As regards this clonotype: Since a much larger clone is just one base distant, this may be a read error. The final CDR3 position lacks the conserved phenylalanine or tryptophan, pointing to a likely read error. The chain couples TRBV5-1 to TRBJ2-1, with TRBD1 matching 7 bases. Germline values: CDR1 SGHRS, CDR2 YFSETQ. V lost 4 bases and J lost 3; bases outside the gene matches: 4. The CDR3 loop spans 14 amino acids. CDR3 nucleotide sequence: TGCGCCAGCAGCCTGGGACAGAGCTACAATGAGCAGTTCCTC. It yields the protein CASSLGQSYNEQFL.

This clonotype was seen repeatedly, ten times or more. The chain carries TRBV30 and TRBJ1-1; D perhaps matches TRBD1 (6 bases). The CDR3 totals 13 residues. V lost 3 bases and J 2 bases, leaving 10 bases between the germline ends. In germline, CDR1 is GTSNPN, CDR2 SVGIG (reference sequence). The CDR3 sequence: CAWSLQGNTEAFF. Written as DNA, the CDR3 is TGTGCCTGGAGCCTACAGGGAAACACTGAAGCTTTCTTT.

In regard to this clonotype: A read error may be the cause here, since a much bigger clone is one base away. This chain links TRBV7-8 with TRBJ2-5; TRBD1 matches 9 bases. The trim removed 2 bases at V and 3 bases at J, leaving 4 bases unmatched. The germline gives CDR1 SGHVS, CDR2 FQNEAQ. The CDR3 extends over 15 amino acids. The CDR3 region is CASSLPRTGEETQYF. CDR3 DNA: TGTGCCAGCAGCTTACCAAGGACAGGGGAAGAGACCCAGTACTTC.

As concerns this clonotype: One junction end disagrees with the germline gene, perhaps due to a read error. V and J are TRBV28 and TRBJ1-1; the D gene is possibly TRBD1 (6 bases). The germline CDR1 and CDR2 sequences are MDHEN and SYDVKM. The CDR3 runs 16 residues. The DNA of the CDR3 is TGTGCCGGCAGAAAGTTTGAAACCTCGTATCAGGGGGAAGCTTTCTTT. Translating it yields CAGRKFETSYQGEAFF.

A word on this clonotype: It is likely a read error, because the conserved phenylalanine at the end of the CDR3 is missing. This sequence joins TRBV7-2 and TRBJ1-4; D is unresolved. Trimming took off 4 bases at V and 4 bases at J, with 10 bases between the two ends. This CDR3 comprises 14 residues. Germline CDR1 and CDR2: SGHTA and FQGNSA. The CDR3 protein is CASSSTRHNEKLFL. CDR3 coding DNA: TGTGCCAGCAGCTCGACTAGACATAATGAAAAACTGTTTCTT.

The rearrangement uses TRBV12-5 and TRBJ2-1; possibly TRBD1 or TRBD2 for D (5 bases each). Germline V gene data show CDR1 as LGHNT and CDR2 as FRNRAP. The ends were cut back, 6 bases at V and 9 bases at J, with 18 bases in the middle. The CDR3 sequence is 14 residues long. The CDR3 here is CASGPSRDVGEQFF. The CDR3 DNA follows: TGTGCTAGTGGCCCGTCCCGGGACGTGGGTGAGCAGTTCTTC. Supplemented by reference TRBV12-5 and TRBJ2-1, the full variable domain reads DARVTQTPRHKVTEMGQEVTMRCQPILGHNTVFWYRQTMMQGLELLAYFRNRAPLDDSGMPKDRFSAEMPDATLATLKIQPSEPRDSAVYFCASGPSRDVGEQFFGPGTRLTVL.